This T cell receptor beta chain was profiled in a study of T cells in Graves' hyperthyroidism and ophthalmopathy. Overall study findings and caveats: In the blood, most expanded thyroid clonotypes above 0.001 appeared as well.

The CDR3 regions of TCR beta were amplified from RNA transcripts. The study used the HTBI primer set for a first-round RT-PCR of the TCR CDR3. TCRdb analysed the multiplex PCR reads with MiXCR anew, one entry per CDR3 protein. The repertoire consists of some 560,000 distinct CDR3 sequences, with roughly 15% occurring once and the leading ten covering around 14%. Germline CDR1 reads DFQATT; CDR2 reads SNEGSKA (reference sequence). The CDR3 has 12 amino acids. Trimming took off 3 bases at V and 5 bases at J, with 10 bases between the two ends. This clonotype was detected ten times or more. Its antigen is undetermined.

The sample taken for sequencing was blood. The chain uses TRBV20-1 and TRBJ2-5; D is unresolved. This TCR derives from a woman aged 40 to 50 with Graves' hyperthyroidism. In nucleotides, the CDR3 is TGCAGTGCTAGGGTAGGGTGGGAGACCCAGTACTTC. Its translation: CSARVGWETQYF.